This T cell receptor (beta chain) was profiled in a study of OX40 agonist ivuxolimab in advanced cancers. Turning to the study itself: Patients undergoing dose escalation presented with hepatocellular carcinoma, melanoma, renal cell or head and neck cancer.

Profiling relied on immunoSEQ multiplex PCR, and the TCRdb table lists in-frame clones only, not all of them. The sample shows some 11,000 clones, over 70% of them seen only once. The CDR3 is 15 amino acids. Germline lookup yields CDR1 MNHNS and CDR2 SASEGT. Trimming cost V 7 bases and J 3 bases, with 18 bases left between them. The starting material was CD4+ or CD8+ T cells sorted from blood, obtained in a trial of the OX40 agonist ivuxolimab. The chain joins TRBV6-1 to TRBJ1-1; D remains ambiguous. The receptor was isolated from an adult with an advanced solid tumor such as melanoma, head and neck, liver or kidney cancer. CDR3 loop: CASTLTGPLYTEAFF. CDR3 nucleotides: TGTGCCAGCACCCTCACGGGTCCACTCTACACTGAAGCTTTCTTT.